Each of the 22 T cell receptor beta chains below was sequenced from the same sample in a study of cytomegalovirus exposure and HLA in healthy donors. The study ran its PCR with 60 Vbeta and 13 Jbeta primers. Generated by immunoSEQ multiplex PCR, the TCRdb table keeps only in-frame clones and is missing some. The sample data list about 130,000 clones. Sequencing used PBMCs. These receptors were collected from a woman aged 60-75 years in good health and CMV-seronegative.

The gene calls are TRBV27 and TRBJ1-2; D unresolved. CDR3 length: 14 amino acids. In germline, CDR1 is MNHEY, CDR2 SMNVEV (reference sequence). The V end was cut by 6 bases, the J end by 4 bases, with 15 bases between. The CDR3: CASRSDTWPYGYTF. CDR3 nucleotides: TGTGCCAGCAGATCCGACACCTGGCCCTATGGCTACACCTTC.

J is TRBJ2-1 and V is TRBV29-1; TRBD1 matches 9 bases. V shed 7 bases and J 6 bases; nucleotides not matched to a gene: 13. CDR3 length: 15 amino acids. Germline assignment: CDR1 SQVTM and CDR2 ANQGSEA. Here the CDR3 DNA reads TGCAGCGCTCTCCCGAGGGGACAGGGACCCAATGAGCAGTTCTTC. Residues: CSALPRGQGPNEQFF.

V gene TRBV9 combines with J gene TRBJ1-3; tentative D call: TRBD1 (5 bases). With 8 bases removed from V and 6 bases from J, the gap between germline ends came to 9 bases. This CDR3 is 11 amino acids long. The germline V gene encodes CDR1 SGDLS and CDR2 YYNGEE. The CDR3 region is CARGVSNTIYF. Written as DNA, the CDR3 is TGTGCCAGAGGGGTATCAAACACCATATATTTT.

The V and J genes are TRBV30 and TRBJ2-7; a weak D match, TRBD1 (6 bases). Germline loops: CDR1 GTSNPN, CDR2 SVGIG (reference sequence). Trimming pared 0 bases from V and 3 bases from J, leaving 6 bases between. This CDR3 is built from 12 residues. CDR3: CAWSVQGYEQYF. The CDR3 DNA reads TGTGCCTGGAGTGTACAGGGCTACGAGCAGTACTTC.

The gene calls are TRBV11-2 and TRBJ2-2; maybe TRBD1 (5 bases). The CDR3 sequence is 18 residues long. Germline CDR1 is SGHAT and CDR2 is FQNNGV. V was shortened by 1 base and J by 8 bases, with 23 bases between the two germline ends. This CDR3 is CASSLGLSTGIFYGELFF. In DNA form, the CDR3 reads TGTGCCAGCAGCTTAGGACTGTCAACAGGAATTTTTTATGGGGAGCTGTTTTTT. Complete variable domain (other parts from reference TRBV11-2 and TRBJ2-2): EAGVAQSPRYKIIEKRQSVAFWCNPISGHATLYWYQQILGQGPKLLIQFQNNGVVDDSQLPKDRFSAERLKGVDSTLKIQPAKLEDSAVYLCASSLGLSTGIFYGELFFGEGSRLTVL.

V usage is TRBV5-1 and J usage is TRBJ2-3; 8 bases agree with TRBD2. J was trimmed by 2 bases and V by 4 bases; bases with no gene match: 6. Germline loops: CDR1 SGHRS, CDR2 YFSETQ. The CDR3 contains 15 residues. The CDR3 region has the DNA TGCGCCAGCAGCCCCGGACTAGCAACCACAGATACGCAGTATTTT. Amino acids: CASSPGLATTDTQYF.

This chain joins TRBV5-4 and TRBJ1-1; D not certain. The V gene lost 2 bases and the J gene lost 0 bases, with 14 bases spanning the gap. The germline CDR1 and CDR2 sequences are SGHNT and YYREEE (reference sequence). CDR3 length equals 16 residues. CDR3 nucleotide sequence: TGTGCCAGCAGCTTACTAGGGAACGTGATGAACACTGAAGCTTTCTTT. It translates to CASSLLGNVMNTEAFF. Complete variable domain (other parts from reference TRBV5-4 and TRBJ1-1): ETGVTQSPTHLIKTRGQQVTLRCSSQSGHNTVSWYQQALGQGPQFIFQYYREEENGRGNFPPRFSGLQFPNYSSELNVNALELDDSALYLCASSLLGNVMNTEAFFGQGTRLTVV.

The chain has TRBV5-1 and TRBJ2-6; D call uncertain. The CDR3 contains 15 residues. Per germline, CDR1 SGHRS and CDR2 YFSETQ. Trimming pared 4 bases from V and 0 bases from J, leaving 8 bases between. The CDR3 DNA follows: TGCGCCAGCAGCCCGCAGGACTCTGGGGCCAACGTCCTGACTTTC. Amino acids: CASSPQDSGANVLTF.

The CDR3 loop is CASSVLGALGYGYTF. For the CDR3, the DNA is TGTGCCAGCAGTGTTTTGGGGGCTCTAGGCTATGGCTACACCTTC. The rearrangement joins TRBV2 to TRBJ1-2; the D gene is possibly TRBD1 (6 bases). V lost 4 bases and J lost 4, with 16 bases in between. The CDR3 has 15 amino acids. Germline CDR1 is SNHLY and CDR2 is FYNNEI.

The chain employs TRBV19 and TRBJ2-5, with D perhaps TRBD2 (5 bases). CDR1 is LNHDA, CDR2 SQIVND, per germline (reference sequence). This CDR3 comprises 17 residues. V lost 2 bases, J lost 4 bases, and 20 bases lay in between. This chain's CDR3 is CASSIRSLRGRGETQYF. In DNA form, the CDR3 reads TGTGCCAGTAGTATACGATCCCTCCGGGGAAGAGGAGAGACCCAGTACTTC.

This chain connects TRBV12-5 to TRBJ2-2; TRBD2 matches at 10 bases. The CDR3 is 16 amino acids. V lost 7 bases, J lost 3 bases, and 8 bases stayed unmatched. Germline V gene lookup returns CDR1 LGHNT and CDR2 FRNRAP. CDR3 sequence: CASATLAGVYTGELFF. The CDR3 DNA is TGTGCTAGTGCCACTCTAGCGGGAGTGTACACCGGGGAGCTGTTTTTT.

This sequence joins TRBV7-9 and TRBJ1-2; D is unclear. V lost 1 base and J 4 bases, leaving 10 bases between the germline ends. This CDR3 contains 14 residues. Per germline, CDR1 SEHNR and CDR2 FQNEAQ (reference sequence). This chain's CDR3 is CASSLDGVSYGYTF. The CDR3 coding sequence is TGTGCCAGCAGCTTAGACGGGGTTTCCTATGGCTACACCTTC. The variable domain in full, with the rest retrieved from reference TRBV7-9 and TRBJ1-2, is DTGVSQNPRHKITKRGQNVTFRCDPISEHNRLYWYRQTLGQGPEFLTYFQNEAQLEKSRLLSDRFSAERPKGSFSTLEIQRTEQGDSAMYLCASSLDGVSYGYTFGSGTRLTVV.

The chain carries TRBV5-1 and TRBJ2-7; 7 positions agree with TRBD1. CDR3 size: 14 residues. The junction had 8 bases not matched to a gene; V was cut back by 3 bases and J by 5 bases. Germline assignment: CDR1 SGHRS and CDR2 YFSETQ. CDR3 sequence (DNA): TGCGCCAGCAGCTCCATAGGGGGCCTTGACGAGCAGTACTTC. It translates to CASSSIGGLDEQYF.

For the CDR3, the DNA is TGTGCCAGCAGTAAGGGACAAATTAACTATGGCTACACCTTC. It is translated as CASSKGQINYGYTF. This chain connects TRBV2 to TRBJ1-2, with D maybe TRBD1 (6 bases). The CDR3 is made up of 14 amino acids. Germline-derived CDR1 and CDR2 are SNHLY and FYNNEI. V was pared by 5 bases and J by 1 base, with 11 bases between.

V and J are TRBV11-3 and TRBJ2-7; D perhaps matches TRBD1 (6 bases). Trimming stripped 2 bases from V and 7 bases from J, with 12 bases between. The CDR3 is 13 residues long. CDR1 is SGHNT, CDR2 YENEEA, per germline. CDR3 in DNA: TGTGCCAGCAGCTTAACCTTAGGACAGGAGCAGTACTTC. Residues: CASSLTLGQEQYF.

This sequence joins TRBV28 and TRBJ1-2, with 9 bases lining up with TRBD1. J gave up 8 bases and V 7 bases, and 8 bases lay outside the gene matches. CDR1 and CDR2 (germline): MDHEN, SYDVKM. CDR3 length: 13 residues. The CDR3 region is CASKLGDRVGYTF. DNA of the CDR3: TGTGCCAGCAAATTGGGGGACAGGGTAGGCTACACCTTC.

The rearrangement joins TRBV7-9 to TRBJ2-2, with 7 bases that match TRBD1. CDR1 is SEHNR, CDR2 FQNEAQ, per germline (reference sequence). CDR3 length equals 17 residues. J gave up 5 bases and V 7 bases, and 16 bases lay outside the gene matches. For the CDR3, the DNA is TGTGCCAGCACCCAAACCCCCGGGACAGTGATAACCGGGGAGCTGTTTTTT. Translated: CASTQTPGTVITGELFF.

V is TRBV11-2 and J is TRBJ2-7, with 10 bases aligning to TRBD1. This CDR3 contains 18 residues. Germline CDR1 and CDR2: SGHAT and FQNNGV. The J segment lost 3 bases and the V segment lost 5 bases, leaving 16 bases of the junction unmatched. The CDR3 sequence: CASSKKPGQGPFVYEQYF. As DNA, the CDR3 is TGTGCCAGCAGCAAAAAACCGGGACAGGGGCCCTTCGTCTACGAGCAGTACTTC. The variable domain in full, with the rest retrieved from reference TRBV11-2 and TRBJ2-7, is EAGVAQSPRYKIIEKRQSVAFWCNPISGHATLYWYQQILGQGPKLLIQFQNNGVVDDSQLPKDRFSAERLKGVDSTLKIQPAKLEDSAVYLCASSKKPGQGPFVYEQYFGPGTRLTVT.

This chain links TRBV28 with TRBJ2-7; 8 bases are a match to TRBD2. V shed 6 bases, J shed 7 bases, and the junction held 14 bases outside the gene matches. Germline V gene data show CDR1 as MDHEN and CDR2 as SYDVKM. The CDR3 extends over 15 amino acids. This CDR3 reads CASRYASGSSGEQYF. The CDR3 DNA follows: TGTGCCAGCAGATACGCTAGCGGGTCGTCGGGGGAGCAGTACTTC.

The rearrangement links TRBV5-8 to TRBJ2-1, with 7 bases matching TRBD1. Germline V lookup: CDR1 SGHTS, CDR2 YDEGEE. V lost 3 bases to trimming and J lost 0 bases; unmatched junction nucleotides: 6. The CDR3 length is 16 residues. The CDR3, as DNA: TGTGCCAGCAGCTCACGACAGGGCCTCTCCTACAATGAGCAGTTCTTC. Translating it yields CASSSRQGLSYNEQFF.

The chain is built from TRBV25-1 and TRBJ2-7; D is possibly TRBD1 (5 bases). Germline CDR1 is MGHDK and CDR2 is SYGVNS. With 5 bases removed from V and 8 bases from J, the gap between germline ends came to 16 bases. The CDR3 has 13 amino acids. Here the CDR3 DNA reads TGTGCCAGCAGTTTAACAGGCCTTGAAAAGCAGTACTTC. Translating it yields CASSLTGLEKQYF.

The J gene is TRBJ2-6, the V gene TRBV29-1; weak D call: TRBD2 (5 bases). With 2 bases removed from V and 2 bases from J, the gap between germline ends came to 7 bases. The CDR3 sequence is 14 residues long. In germline, CDR1 is SQVTM, CDR2 ANQGSEA. The DNA of the CDR3 is TGCAGCGTTGAAACCGGGGCTGGGGCCAACGTCCTGACTTTC. It is translated as CSVETGAGANVLTF.